A single sample gave rise to the 20 T cell receptor beta chains below, sequenced in a study of CDR3 diversity in severe acne. TCRdb passed the PCR reads through MiXCR, listing each CDR3 protein once. The data show 97,000 or so distinct CDR3 sequences, roughly half seen once. Sequenced material: blood. The receptors originated from a male donor with acne.

The chain combines TRBV7-3 with TRBJ2-1; 15 bases align to TRBD2. Per the germline V gene, CDR1 is SGHTA and CDR2 is FQGTGA. The junction had 4 bases not matched to a gene; V was cut back by 8 bases and J by 8 bases. The CDR3 sequence is 14 residues long. DNA of the CDR3: TGTGCCAGCGGGGGACTAGCGGGAGGCCATGAGCAGTTCTTC. Its protein product is CASGGLAGGHEQFF.

The chain carries TRBV25-1 and TRBJ1-4; 8 bases line up with TRBD1. The V gene's germline CDR1 is MGHDK and CDR2 SYGVNS. V lost 5 bases and J lost 3; bases outside the gene matches: 8. The CDR3 has 16 residues. The CDR3 region is CASSPRTGPSNEKLFF. In DNA, the CDR3 is TGTGCCAGCAGTCCCCGGACAGGGCCTTCTAATGAAAAACTGTTTTTT.

J is TRBJ2-2 and V is TRBV11-2; TRBD2 matches at 8 bases. J gave up 4 bases and V 0 bases, and 16 bases lay outside the gene matches. The CDR3 runs to 20 residues. Germline V gene data show CDR1 as SGHAT and CDR2 as FQNNGV. CDR3 in DNA: TGTGCCAGCAGCTTAGAACAGATCTTGGGACTAGTTGGAGGCACCGGGGAGCTGTTTTTT. It specifies CASSLEQILGLVGGTGELFF.

V is TRBV7-2 and J is TRBJ1-6; 7 bases align to TRBD1. V dropped 6 bases and J dropped 7; count of bases not matched to a gene: 9. The CDR3 extends over 15 amino acids. CDR1 is SGHTA, CDR2 FQGNSA, per germline. DNA of the CDR3: TGTGCCAGCAGTTTACCGGGACAGCTCAATTCACCCCTCCACTTT. Translation gives CASSLPGQLNSPLHF.

At least ten counts were recorded for this clonotype. J is TRBJ2-5 and V is TRBV7-2, with 7 bases lining up with TRBD2. Germline CDR1 is SGHTA and CDR2 is FQGNSA. V was pared by 4 bases and J by 6 bases, with 5 bases of the junction left unmatched. The CDR3 sequence is 13 residues long. CDR3 sequence reads: CASSYWGGKTQYF. CDR3 coding DNA: TGTGCCAGCAGCTATTGGGGGGGGAAGACCCAGTACTTC.

As concerns this clonotype: A much larger clone differs from this one at a single base, so this may be a read error. The V call is TRBV6-5, the J call TRBJ2-2; no clear D gene. V gave up 7 bases and J gave up 5 bases, with 8 bases separating them. Per germline, CDR1 MNHEY and CDR2 SVGAGI. The CDR3 runs to 12 residues. CDR3 in DNA: TGTGCCAGCAAGCAACCGACCGGGGAGCTGTTTTTT. As protein: CASKQPTGELFF.

Comments on this clonotype: A much larger clonotype is one base distant, so this may be a read error. The chain combines TRBV5-1 with TRBJ1-2; the match to TRBD1 covers 7 bases. CDR1 SGHRS and CDR2 YFSETQ come from the germline V gene. This CDR3 is built from 13 residues. DNA of the CDR3: TGCGCCAGCAGCTGGGGGGACAGCTATGGCTACGCCTTC. Protein product: CASSWGDSYGYAF.

The chain links TRBV20-1 to TRBJ2-7, with D perhaps matching TRBD2 (6 bases). Looked up from germline, CDR1 is DFQATT and CDR2 is SNEGSKA (reference sequence). V was shortened by 6 bases and J by 0 bases, with 15 bases between the two germline ends. There are 14 residues in the CDR3. CDR3 loop: CSALTGSFSYEQYF. CDR3 in DNA: TGCAGTGCCCTAACCGGGAGTTTCTCCTACGAGCAGTACTTC.

Turning to this clonotype: One end of the junction fails to match germline, which may point to a read error. The rearrangement uses TRBV2 and TRBJ1-2; 10 bases are a match to TRBD1. The germline V gene has CDR1 SNHLY and CDR2 FYNNEI. The CDR3 covers 17 residues. CDR3 loop: CSSSSRFRDRGNYGYTF. The CDR3 DNA is TGTTCCAGCAGCTCAAGGTTCCGGGACAGGGGTAACTATGGCTACACCTTC.

A remark on this clonotype: The limits of the CDR3 on the DNA are not certain, so only TCRdb's listed CDR3 is given. This CDR3 is CASSTGPAEVFGPGVEKLFF. The rearrangement joins TRBV7-6 to TRBJ1-4; the table's TRBD1 call for D was not verified on the DNA. The CDR3 contains 20 residues when both ends are counted. Germline V CDR1 and CDR2: SGHVS, FNYEAQ.

The chain uses TRBV20-1 and TRBJ2-2; unclear D gene. Germline V gives CDR1 DFQATT, CDR2 SNEGSKA (reference sequence). V was pared by 6 bases and J by 4 bases, with 9 bases between. The CDR3 is 12 amino acids. CDR3 in DNA: TGCAGTGCACTAACGGGCACCGGGGAGCTGTTTTTT. Protein: CSALTGTGELFF.

This clonotype occurred a few times. The V and J genes are TRBV7-8 and TRBJ1-5, with D hard to call. The CDR3 is 12 amino acids. CDR1 and CDR2 (germline): SGHVS, FQNEAQ. Trimming removed 5 bases at V and 5 bases at J, with 7 bases between. The CDR3 coding sequence is TGTGCCAGCAGCAAGACCGATCAGCCCCAGCATTTT. Protein: CASSKTDQPQHF.

The rearrangement uses TRBV6-5 and TRBJ2-5; D uncertain. Germline CDR1 and CDR2: MNHEY and SVGAGI. This CDR3 has 15 amino acids. V was cut by 0 bases and J by 1 base, with 9 bases left in between. The CDR3 region has the DNA TGTGCCAGCAGTTACTCCGGCAGCATCCAAGAGACCCAGTACTTC. Its translation: CASSYSGSIQETQYF.

This clonotype came up many times. The V and J genes are TRBV29-1 and TRBJ2-1; 10 nucleotides agree with TRBD2. Looked up from germline, CDR1 is SQVTM and CDR2 is ANQGSEA. There are 14 residues in the CDR3. With V trimmed by 6 bases and J by 6 bases, 8 bases remained unmatched. The CDR3 sequence is CSVAGTSVGNEQFF. The CDR3, as DNA: TGCAGCGTAGCGGGGACTAGCGTGGGCAATGAGCAGTTCTTC.

This CDR3 reads CASSSLDRGGNQPQHF. CDR3 sequence (DNA): TGTGCCAGCAGTTCCCTGGACAGGGGGGGGAATCAGCCCCAGCATTTT. The J gene is TRBJ1-5, the V gene TRBV27, with TRBD1 matching over 10 bases. V gave up 4 bases and J gave up 4 bases; unmatched junction bases: 7. This CDR3 contains 16 residues. Germline V gene lookup returns CDR1 MNHEY and CDR2 SMNVEV (reference sequence).

This chain joins TRBV24-1 and TRBJ2-5; 8 bases map to TRBD2. The junction had 5 bases not matched to a gene; V was cut back by 12 bases and J by 0 bases. Germline V gives CDR1 KGHDR, CDR2 SFDVKD. The CDR3 is made up of 13 amino acids. DNA for the CDR3: TGTGCCGTGCAGCGGGGGTACCAAGAGACCCAGTACTTC. Residues: CAVQRGYQETQYF.

This clonotype has more than one count but fewer than ten. The CDR3 coding sequence is TGTGCCAGCAGTCCTGACCCCACCAATCAGCCCCAGCATTTT. Protein sequence: CASSPDPTNQPQHF. The rearrangement joins TRBV9 to TRBJ1-5; D gene uncertain. The CDR3 loop spans 14 amino acids. Germline V gene sequence: CDR1 SGDLS, CDR2 YYNGEE. The V and J ends lost 5 bases and 3 bases respectively, with 12 bases between them.

Of note for this clonotype: Because it lacks the conserved phenylalanine or tryptophan at the end, this CDR3 is likely a read error. This sequence joins TRBV10-2 and TRBJ2-7, with D perhaps matching TRBD1 or TRBD2 (5 bases each). The CDR3 length is 14 residues. Per the germline V gene, CDR1 is WSHSY and CDR2 is SAAADI. Trimming took 1 base from V and 8 from J, leaving 15 bases between them. The chain's CDR3 is CASSEFNRRYKQYL. CDR3 DNA sequence: TGCGCCAGCAGTGAGTTTAACAGGAGGTACAAGCAGTACCTC.

This clonotype was detected only a few times. V and J are TRBV28 and TRBJ2-1; 7 positions match TRBD2. The germline CDR1 and CDR2 sequences are MDHEN and SYDVKM. V was clipped by 8 bases and J by 9 bases; unmatched bases: 4. This CDR3 comprises 11 residues. The CDR3, as DNA: TGTGCCAGCGGCTGGGGGGGTGAGCAGTTCTTC. Translation: CASGWGGEQFF.

This clonotype was recorded at least ten times. The chain employs TRBV9 and TRBJ2-5; 7 bases are shared with TRBD2. CDR1 SGDLS and CDR2 YYNGEE come from the germline V gene. CDR3 length equals 15 residues. V lost 3 bases and J lost 4; bases outside the gene matches: 9. The CDR3 region is CASSAQRGGAETQYF. The CDR3 DNA is TGTGCCAGCAGCGCCCAGAGGGGAGGGGCAGAGACCCAGTACTTC.